This T cell receptor (beta chain) was documented in a study of Graves' ophthalmopathy and Graves' hyperthyroidism. The authors amplified TCR beta CDR3 regions from RNA transcripts. Second-round multiplex PCR came after a first-round RT-PCR that employed HTBI primers. One entry per CDR3 protein, called by TCRdb with MiXCR from the multiplex PCR reads. The sample records about 340,000 distinct CDR3 sequences, about 17% being singletons. CDR3 length equals 14 residues. V lost 0 bases and J lost 3, with 12 bases in between. From germline, CDR1 is DFQATT and CDR2 SNEGSKA (reference sequence). This clonotype appeared many times. The antigen remains undetermined. Study observations and caveats: Sensitivity reached around 67% and specificity roughly 72% when the model predicted ophthalmopathy progression.

The rearrangement joins TRBV20-1 to TRBJ2-7, with D unresolved. The sequencing sample was made of peripheral blood. The sequence was obtained from an adult man with Graves' ophthalmopathy. The CDR3 reads CSAREDPDNYEQYF. The CDR3, as DNA: TGCAGTGCTAGAGAAGACCCGGATAACTACGAGCAGTACTTC.